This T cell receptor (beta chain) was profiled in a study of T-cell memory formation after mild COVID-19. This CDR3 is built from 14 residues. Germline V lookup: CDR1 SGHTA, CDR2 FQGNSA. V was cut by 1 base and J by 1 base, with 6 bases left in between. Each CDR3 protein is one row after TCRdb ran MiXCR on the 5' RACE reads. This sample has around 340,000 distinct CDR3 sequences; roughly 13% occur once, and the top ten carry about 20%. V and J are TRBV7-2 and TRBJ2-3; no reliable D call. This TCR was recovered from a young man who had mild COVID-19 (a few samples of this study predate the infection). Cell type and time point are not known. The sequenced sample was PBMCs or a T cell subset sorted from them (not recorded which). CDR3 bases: TGTGCCAGCAGCTTAGACAGCGGCACAGATACGCAGTATTTT. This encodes CASSLDSGTDTQYF.